This T cell receptor (beta chain) was recorded in a study of shared clonotypes between healthy human individuals. This clone is a singleton in its sample. A much larger clone lies a single base off, so this may be a read error. Per germline, CDR1 GTSNPN and CDR2 SVGIG (reference sequence). The CDR3 covers 16 residues. Every immunoSEQ plate was one replicate of a subset's evenly spread DNA. Profiling relied on immunoSEQ multiplex PCR, and the TCRdb table lists in-frame clones only, not all of them. The data hold about 1.1 million clones, with approximately 75% observed a single time. The chain is built from TRBV30 and TRBJ2-6, with TRBD1 matching over 11 bases. Source material: memory CD4+ T cells from PBMCs. Regarding subset: CD45RA-negative fraction. The receptor was isolated from a man aged 18 to 29 in good health. Some clones in this sample may be carry-over from other donors' samples. The CDR3 nucleotides read TGTGCCTGCGGGACAGGGGGAATTGCTGGGGCCAACGTCATGACTTTC. It yields the protein CACGTGGIAGANVMTF.